Listed here are 8 T cell receptor beta chains from one sample, sequenced in a study of blood T cell repertoires in COVID-19. Sequencing used immunoSEQ multiplex PCR; TCRdb keeps in-frame clones, though not all of them. The repertoire holds some 70,000 clones, with around 88% as singletons. Sequencing was done on a sample of peripheral blood. These receptors all come from a man aged 35-49 years with COVID-19, enrolled during active disease.

The chain has TRBV3-1 (or the pseudogene TRBV3-2) and TRBJ1-4; D possibly corresponds to TRBD1 (6 bases). The CDR3 loop spans 13 amino acids. Per the germline V gene, CDR1 is LGHDT and CDR2 is YNNKEL (reference sequence). Trimming took 0 bases from V and 13 from J, leaving 12 bases between them. For the CDR3, the DNA is TGTGCCAGCAGCCAAGATCCTCTAGGGGGACTGTTTTTT. This encodes CASSQDPLGGLFF.

The genes are TRBV7-3 and TRBJ1-2; D is ambiguous. The CDR3 spans 13 residues. V dropped 5 bases and J dropped 8 bases, with 15 bases sitting between them. The germline V gene has CDR1 SGHTA and CDR2 FQGTGA. The CDR3 bases are TGTGCCAGCAGCCTCCTGGCGGGTAGAGGCTACACCTTC. This sequence encodes CASSLLAGRGYTF.

The chain is built from TRBV10-1 and TRBJ1-2; D may be TRBD1 (6 bases). Germline CDR1 is WNHNN and CDR2 is SYGVQD (reference sequence). The CDR3 has 18 residues. Trimming removed 7 bases from V and 0 bases from J, with 24 bases in between. This CDR3 reads CASKSSTPGRGANYGYTF. The CDR3 region has the DNA TGCGCCAGCAAATCCTCCACCCCCGGCAGGGGAGCTAACTATGGCTACACCTTC.

The chain uses TRBV4-1 and TRBJ2-7; D perhaps matches TRBD1 (6 bases). The CDR3 is 14 amino acids. The V gene lost 4 bases and the J gene lost 1 base, with 11 bases spanning the gap. The germline CDR1 and CDR2 sequences are MGHRA and YSYEKL. CDR3 nucleotide sequence: TGCGCCAGCAGCCTCCGGACAGCTTCCTACGAGCAGTACTTC. Translating it yields CASSLRTASYEQYF.

This chain uses TRBV4-2 with TRBJ1-2; no clear D. CDR1 and CDR2 from the germline V gene are LGHNA and YNFKEQ. The CDR3 length is 14 residues. With 3 bases removed from V and 7 bases from J, the gap between germline ends came to 15 bases. The DNA of the CDR3 is TGTGCCAGCAGCCATCTCGACCCCAGAGGTGGCTACACCTTC. This gives the protein CASSHLDPRGGYTF.

The rearrangement links TRBV3-1 (or the pseudogene TRBV3-2) to TRBJ1-4; D perhaps matches TRBD1 (5 bases). V dropped 1 base and J dropped 10 bases, with 16 bases sitting between them. Germline lookup yields CDR1 LGHDT and CDR2 YNNKEL (reference sequence). This CDR3 spans 15 amino acids. The CDR3 DNA follows: TGTGCCAGCAGCCAAGTAGTTACAGGCTCTGGAAAACTGTTTTTT. Protein sequence: CASSQVVTGSGKLFF.

This clone was detected only once. V and J are TRBV9 and TRBJ1-2, with TRBD1 matching over 10 bases. The CDR3 contains 16 residues. Unmatched junction bases numbered 10, after V lost 3 bases and J lost 5 bases. CDR1 SGDLS and CDR2 YYNGEE come from the germline V gene. The CDR3 is CASSAGGQGSVYGYTF. CDR3 bases: TGTGCCAGCAGCGCGGGGGGACAGGGGTCCGTTTATGGCTACACCTTC.

The rearrangement links TRBV30 to TRBJ2-1, with TRBD1 as a possible D gene (5 bases). This CDR3 spans 15 amino acids. The ends were cut back, 4 bases at V and 8 bases at J, with 21 bases in the middle. Germline loops: CDR1 GTSNPN, CDR2 SVGIG (reference sequence). CDR3 in DNA: TGTGCCTGGACCCCCGGACACCTGAACCCCGATGAGCAGTTCTTC. Encoded protein: CAWTPGHLNPDEQFF.